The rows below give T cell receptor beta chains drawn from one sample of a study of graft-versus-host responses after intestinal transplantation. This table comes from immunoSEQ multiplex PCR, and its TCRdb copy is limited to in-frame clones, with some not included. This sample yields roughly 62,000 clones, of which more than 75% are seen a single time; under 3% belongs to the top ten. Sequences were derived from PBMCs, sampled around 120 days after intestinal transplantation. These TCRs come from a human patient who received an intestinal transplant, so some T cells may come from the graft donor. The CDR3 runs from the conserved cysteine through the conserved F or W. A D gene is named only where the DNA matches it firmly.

CASSIDPSGGAASEKLFF TGTGCCAGTAGTATAGATCCATCCGGAGGGGCTGCGTCGGAAAAACTGTTTTTT TRBJ1-4 18 TRBV19 -
CATSRDSGAVDTQYF TGTGCCACCAGCAGAGATTCCGGGGCGGTAGATACGCAGTATTTT TRBJ2-3 15 TRBV15 -
CASSPRQGLTYEQYF TGTGCCAGCAGCCCGAGGCAGGGGCTCACCTACGAGCAGTACTTC TRBJ2-7 15 TRBV7-9 -
CASSLVINGPSYEQYF TGTGCCAGCAGCTTAGTTATCAACGGGCCCTCCTACGAGCAGTACTTC TRBJ2-7 16 TRBV11-2 -
CASSLVATRGGEQYF TGTGCCAGCAGCTTGGTAGCGACTAGAGGTGGGGAGCAGTACTTC TRBJ2-7 15 TRBV5-8 -
CASSQLGFRQSTDTQYF TGCGCCAGCAGCCAATTGGGGTTTAGACAGTCGACAGATACGCAGTATTTT TRBJ2-3 17 TRBV4-1 -
CASSLVGLNQPQHF TGTGCCAGCAGCTTAGTGGGGCTCAATCAGCCCCAGCATTTT TRBJ1-5 14 TRBV7-9 -
CASKEGGFNQPQHF TGTGCCAGTAAGGAGGGGGGTTTCAATCAGCCCCAGCATTTT TRBJ1-5 14 TRBV19 -
CASSEVRVYEQYF TGTGCCAGCAGTGAGGTCAGGGTCTACGAGCAGTACTTC TRBJ2-7 13 TRBV2 -
CASSWSLPGELFF TGTGCCAGCAGTTGGTCCCTCCCCGGGGAGCTGTTTTTT TRBJ2-2 13 TRBV6-5 -